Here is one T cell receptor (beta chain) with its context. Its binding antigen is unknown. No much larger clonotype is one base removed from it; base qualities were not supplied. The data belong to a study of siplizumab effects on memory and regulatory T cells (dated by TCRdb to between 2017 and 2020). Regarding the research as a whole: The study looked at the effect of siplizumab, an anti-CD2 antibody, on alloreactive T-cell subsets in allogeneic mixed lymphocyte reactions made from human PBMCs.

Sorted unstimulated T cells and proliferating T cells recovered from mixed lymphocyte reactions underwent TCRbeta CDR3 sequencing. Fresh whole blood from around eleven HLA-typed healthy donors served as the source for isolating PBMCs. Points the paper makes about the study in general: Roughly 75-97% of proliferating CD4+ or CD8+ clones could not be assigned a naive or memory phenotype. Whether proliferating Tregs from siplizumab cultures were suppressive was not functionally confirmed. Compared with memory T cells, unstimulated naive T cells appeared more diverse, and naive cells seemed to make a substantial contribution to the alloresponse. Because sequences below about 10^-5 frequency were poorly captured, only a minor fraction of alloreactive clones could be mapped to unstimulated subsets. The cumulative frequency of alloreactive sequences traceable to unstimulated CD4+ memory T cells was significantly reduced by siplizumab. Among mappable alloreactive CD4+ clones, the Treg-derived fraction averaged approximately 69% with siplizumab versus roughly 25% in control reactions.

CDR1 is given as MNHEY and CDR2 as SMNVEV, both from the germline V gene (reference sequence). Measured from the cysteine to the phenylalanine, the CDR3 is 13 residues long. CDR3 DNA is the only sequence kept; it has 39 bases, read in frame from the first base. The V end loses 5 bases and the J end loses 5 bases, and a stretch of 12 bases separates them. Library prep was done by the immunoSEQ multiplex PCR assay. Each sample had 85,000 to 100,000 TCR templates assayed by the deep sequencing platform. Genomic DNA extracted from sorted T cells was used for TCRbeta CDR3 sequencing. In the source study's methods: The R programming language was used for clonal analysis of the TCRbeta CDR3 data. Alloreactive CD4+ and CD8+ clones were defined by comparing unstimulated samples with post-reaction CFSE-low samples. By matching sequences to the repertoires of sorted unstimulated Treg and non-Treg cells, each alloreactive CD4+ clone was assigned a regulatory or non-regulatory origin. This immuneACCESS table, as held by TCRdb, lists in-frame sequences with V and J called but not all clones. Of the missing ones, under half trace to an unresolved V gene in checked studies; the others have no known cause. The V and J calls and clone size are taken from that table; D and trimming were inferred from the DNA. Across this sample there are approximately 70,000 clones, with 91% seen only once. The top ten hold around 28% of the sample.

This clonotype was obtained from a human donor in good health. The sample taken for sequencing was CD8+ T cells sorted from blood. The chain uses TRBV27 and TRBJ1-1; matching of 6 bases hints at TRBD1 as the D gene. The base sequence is TGTGCCAGCAGTATTACAGGGTGGACTGAAGCTTTCTTT. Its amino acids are CASSITGWTEAFF.